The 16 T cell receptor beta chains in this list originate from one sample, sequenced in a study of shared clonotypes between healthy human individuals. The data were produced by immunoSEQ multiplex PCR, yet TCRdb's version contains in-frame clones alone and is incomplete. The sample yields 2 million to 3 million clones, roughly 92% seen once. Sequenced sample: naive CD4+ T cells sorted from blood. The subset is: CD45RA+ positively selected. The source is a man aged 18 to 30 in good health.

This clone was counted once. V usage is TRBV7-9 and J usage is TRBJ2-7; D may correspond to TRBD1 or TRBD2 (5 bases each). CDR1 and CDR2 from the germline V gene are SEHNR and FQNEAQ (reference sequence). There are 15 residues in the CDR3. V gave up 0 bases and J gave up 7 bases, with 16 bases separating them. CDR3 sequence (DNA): TGTGCCAGCAGCTTAGCAGAGCCAGGGACGGGGGAGCAGTACTTC. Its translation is CASSLAEPGTGEQYF.

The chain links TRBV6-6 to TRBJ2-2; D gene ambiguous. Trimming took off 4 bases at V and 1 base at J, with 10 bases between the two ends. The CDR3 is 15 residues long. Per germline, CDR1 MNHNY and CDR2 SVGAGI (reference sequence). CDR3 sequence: CASSSHDVNTGELFF. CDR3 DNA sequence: TGTGCCAGCAGTTCCCACGACGTGAACACCGGGGAGCTGTTTTTT.

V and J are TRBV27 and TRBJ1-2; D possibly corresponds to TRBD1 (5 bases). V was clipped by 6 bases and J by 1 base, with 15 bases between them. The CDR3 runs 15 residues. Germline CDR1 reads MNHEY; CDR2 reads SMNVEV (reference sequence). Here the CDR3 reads CASSPMWGLNYGYTF. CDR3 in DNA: TGTGCCAGCAGCCCGATGTGGGGACTTAACTATGGCTACACCTTC.

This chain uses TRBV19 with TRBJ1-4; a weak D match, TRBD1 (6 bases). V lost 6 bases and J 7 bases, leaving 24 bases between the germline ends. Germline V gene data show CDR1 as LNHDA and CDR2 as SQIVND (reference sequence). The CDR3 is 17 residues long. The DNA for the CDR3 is TGTGCCAGTAGCCCTCAAGCGGGAGAGGGGGACGGTGAAAAACTGTTTTTT. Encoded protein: CASSPQAGEGDGEKLFF.

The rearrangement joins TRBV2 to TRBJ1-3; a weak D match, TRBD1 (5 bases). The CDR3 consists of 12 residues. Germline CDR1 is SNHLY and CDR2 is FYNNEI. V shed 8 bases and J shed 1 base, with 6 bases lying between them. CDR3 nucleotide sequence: TGTGCCAGCCGACAGTCTGGAAACACCATATATTTT. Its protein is CASRQSGNTIYF.

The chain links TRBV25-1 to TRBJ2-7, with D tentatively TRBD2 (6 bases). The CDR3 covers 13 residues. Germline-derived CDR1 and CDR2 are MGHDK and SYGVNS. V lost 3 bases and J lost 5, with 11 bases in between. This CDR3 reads CASSDRTIDEQYF. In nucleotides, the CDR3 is TGTGCCAGCAGTGATCGGACTATCGACGAGCAGTACTTC.

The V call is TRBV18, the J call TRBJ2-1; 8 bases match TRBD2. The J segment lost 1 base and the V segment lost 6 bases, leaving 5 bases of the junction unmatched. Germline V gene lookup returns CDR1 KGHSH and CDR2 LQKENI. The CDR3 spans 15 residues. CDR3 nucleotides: TGTGCCAGCTCCTTCGGGGGGGGATCCTACAATGAGCAGTTCTTC. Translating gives CASSFGGGSYNEQFF.

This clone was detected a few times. CDR3 sequence (DNA): TGTGCCAGCAGCTTACCGGACAGAAACACTGAAGCTTTCTTT. Translation gives CASSLPDRNTEAFF. V usage is TRBV5-4 and J usage is TRBJ1-1, with D possibly matching TRBD1 (6 bases). This CDR3 has 14 amino acids. From germline, CDR1 is SGHNT and CDR2 YYREEE (reference sequence). V lost 2 bases to trimming and J lost 2 bases, with 10 bases between them.

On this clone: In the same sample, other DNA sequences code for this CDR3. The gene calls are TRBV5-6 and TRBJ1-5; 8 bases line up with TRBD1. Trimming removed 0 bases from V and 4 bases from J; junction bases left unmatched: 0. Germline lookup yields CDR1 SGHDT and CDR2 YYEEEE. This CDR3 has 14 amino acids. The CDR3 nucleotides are TGTGCCAGCAGCTTGGACAGGGGGAATCAGCCCCAGCATTTT. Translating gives CASSLDRGNQPQHF.

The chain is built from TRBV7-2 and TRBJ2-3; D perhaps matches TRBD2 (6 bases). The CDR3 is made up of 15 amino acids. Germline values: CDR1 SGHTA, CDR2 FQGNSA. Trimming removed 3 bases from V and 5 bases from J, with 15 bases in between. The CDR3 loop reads CASSFLYGSGDTQYF. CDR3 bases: TGTGCCAGCAGCTTTCTTTACGGGAGTGGAGATACGCAGTATTTT.

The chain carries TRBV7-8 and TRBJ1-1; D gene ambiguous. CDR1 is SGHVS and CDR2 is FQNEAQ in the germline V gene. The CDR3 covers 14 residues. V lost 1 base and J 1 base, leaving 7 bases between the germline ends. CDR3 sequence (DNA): TGTGCCAGCAGCTTAGGTCACAAGAACACTGAAGCTTTCTTT. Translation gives CASSLGHKNTEAFF.

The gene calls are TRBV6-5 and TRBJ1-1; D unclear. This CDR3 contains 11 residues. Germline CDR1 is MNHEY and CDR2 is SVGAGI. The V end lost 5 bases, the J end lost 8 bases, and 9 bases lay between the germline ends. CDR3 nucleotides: TGTGCCAGCAGTGAAGCGGGGGAAGCTTTCTTT. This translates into CASSEAGEAFF.

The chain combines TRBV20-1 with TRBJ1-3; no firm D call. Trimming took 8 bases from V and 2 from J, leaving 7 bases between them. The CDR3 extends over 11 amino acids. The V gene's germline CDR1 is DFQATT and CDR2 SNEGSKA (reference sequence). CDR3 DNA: TGCAGTACGGAGACTGGAAACACCATATATTTT. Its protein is CSTETGNTIYF.

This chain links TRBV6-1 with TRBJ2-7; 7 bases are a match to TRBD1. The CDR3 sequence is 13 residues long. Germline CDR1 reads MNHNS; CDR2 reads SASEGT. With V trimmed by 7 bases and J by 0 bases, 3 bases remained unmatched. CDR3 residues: CASTRGYSYEQYF. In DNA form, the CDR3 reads TGTGCCAGCACCAGGGGGTACTCCTACGAGCAGTACTTC.

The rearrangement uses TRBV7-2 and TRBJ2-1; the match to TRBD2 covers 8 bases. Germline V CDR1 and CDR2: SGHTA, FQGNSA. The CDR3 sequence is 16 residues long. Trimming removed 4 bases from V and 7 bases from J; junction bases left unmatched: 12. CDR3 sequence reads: CASSSYGGAFRNEQFF. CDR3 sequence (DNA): TGTGCCAGCAGCTCCTACGGGGGGGCCTTTAGGAATGAGCAGTTCTTC. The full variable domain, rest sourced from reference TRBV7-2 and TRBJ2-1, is GAGVSQSPSNKVTEKGKDVELRCDPISGHTALYWYRQSLGQGLEFLIYFQGNSAPDKSGLPSDRFSAERTGGSVSTLTIQRTQQEDSAVYLCASSSYGGAFRNEQFFGPGTRLTVL.

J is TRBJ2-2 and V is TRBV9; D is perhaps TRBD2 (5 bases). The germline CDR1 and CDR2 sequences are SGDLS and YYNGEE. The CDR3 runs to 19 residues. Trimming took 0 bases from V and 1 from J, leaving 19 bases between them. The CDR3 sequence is CASSVGASLVGKNTGELFF. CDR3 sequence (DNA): TGTGCCAGCAGCGTAGGGGCTAGCTTGGTAGGAAAGAACACCGGGGAGCTGTTTTTT. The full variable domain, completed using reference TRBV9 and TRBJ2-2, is DSGVTQTPKHLITATGQRVTLRCSPRSGDLSVYWYQQSLDQGLQFLIQYYNGEERAKGNILERFSAQQFPDLHSELNLSSLELGDSALYFCASSVGASLVGKNTGELFFGEGSRLTVL.